This T cell receptor (beta chain) is from a study of T cell responses to AZD1222 COVID-19 vaccine. Notes on the study in general: Once two AZD1222 doses were given, Spike-specific TCR breadth and depth went up. The donor group comprised mostly white British people and more females; the analysis possibly underestimated clonal diversity. Among spike-specific TCRs, nearly half reportedly target unmutated variant regions. Spike was spanned by vaccine-associated CD4 TCRs, which were dominant at 160-218 and 743-854.

The table came from immunoSEQ multiplex PCR; TCRdb's copy has only in-frame clones and leaves some out. The table shows around 140,000 clones, with about nine tenths occurring only once. The V gene's germline CDR1 is MNHEY and CDR2 SVGAGI. Trimming removed 6 bases at V and 10 bases at J, with 10 bases between. The CDR3 is 12 residues long. This clone was detected once. Antigen specificity is unknown. V and J are TRBV6-5 and TRBJ1-6; the D is unclear. Sample: peripheral blood, taken on day 0 of AZD1222 vaccination. This clonotype was sampled from an adult in good health. The CDR3 reads CASSFEGSPLHF. In nucleotides, the CDR3 is TGTGCCAGCAGCTTTGAAGGATCACCCCTCCACTTT.